This T cell receptor beta chain comes out of a study of lymphopenia after photon versus proton radiotherapy. Method: immunoSEQ multiplex PCR; TCRdb's copy keeps in-frame clones and lacks some. The data show under 75,000 clones, 92% seen once. CDR1 and CDR2 (germline): MDHEN, SYDVKM. The CDR3 runs to 15 residues. J lost 5 bases, V lost 6 bases, and 12 bases had no gene match. Whole-study findings and limits: In patients who died, overall survival fell as post-nadir TCR diversity dropped more. After the lymphocyte nadir, photon-treated repertoires showed oligoclonal expansion, especially of CD8+ Temra cells.

A word on this clone: No antigen is known for it.

This specimen was peripheral blood, taken from a patient treated with photon-based radiotherapy. The rearrangement uses TRBV28 and TRBJ2-7, with TRBD1 matching over 8 bases. The clonotype originates from a middle-aged woman with cholangiocarcinoma. The CDR3 here is CASSVETGVRDEQYF. In nucleotides, the CDR3 is TGTGCCAGCAGCGTGGAGACAGGGGTTCGGGACGAGCAGTACTTC. The full variable domain, its missing parts supplied by reference TRBV28 and TRBJ2-7, is DVKVTQSSRYLVKRTGEKVFLECVQDMDHENMFWYRQDPGLGLRLIYFSYDVKMKEKGDIPEGYSVSREKKERFSLILESASTNQTSMYLCASSVETGVRDEQYFGPGTRLTVT.